A single sample gave rise to the 26 T cell receptor beta chains below, sequenced in a study of T cell repertoires in cytomegalovirus infection. One entry per CDR3 protein results from TCRdb running MiXCR on the reads. Seen here are 400,000 to 550,000 distinct CDR3 sequences, 11% observed once, and the top ten hold about a tenth. Material for sequencing was PBMCs. The receptors were sampled from a human donor in good health (CMV status not recorded). Some clones in this sample may be carry-over from other donors' samples.

This clonotype appeared many times. J is TRBJ2-7 and V is TRBV11-3; perhaps TRBD1 as D (6 bases). The CDR3 runs to 13 residues. Germline V gene data show CDR1 as SGHNT and CDR2 as YENEEA. V lost 1 base and J 3 bases, leaving 7 bases between the germline ends. CDR3 nucleotide sequence: TGTGCCAGCAGCTTAGGGACAGTCTACGAGCAGTACTTC. Translating it yields CASSLGTVYEQYF.

The V call is TRBV19, the J call TRBJ1-1; maybe TRBD1 (6 bases). V dropped 1 base and J dropped 6 bases, with 12 bases sitting between them. CDR1 and CDR2 from the germline V gene are LNHDA and SQIVND (reference sequence). This CDR3 contains 14 residues. In DNA, the CDR3 is TGTGCCAGTAGTATAGGCAGGGGAGGACCTGAAGCTTTCTTT. This gives the protein CASSIGRGGPEAFF.

This clonotype was detected ten times or more. This chain links TRBV28 with TRBJ1-1; unclear D gene. Trimming pared 2 bases from V and 0 bases from J, leaving 13 bases between. This CDR3 has 16 amino acids. Germline CDR1 reads MDHEN; CDR2 reads SYDVKM. CDR3 nucleotide sequence: TGTGCCAGCAGTTTACTGGGAGGGCTATTGAACACTGAAGCTTTCTTT. Residues: CASSLLGGLLNTEAFF.

This clonotype was picked up many times. This rearrangement joins TRBV6-5 to TRBJ1-2; the D is unclear. The CDR3 length is 13 residues. The germline CDR1 and CDR2 sequences are MNHEY and SVGAGI. Trimming pared 2 bases from V and 8 bases from J, leaving 12 bases between. The chain's CDR3 is CASSYGQEGGYTF. In nucleotides, the CDR3 is TGTGCCAGCAGTTACGGGCAGGAGGGAGGCTACACCTTC.

This clonotype was detected many times. The chain couples TRBV28 to TRBJ2-7; D uncertain. Germline assignment: CDR1 MDHEN and CDR2 SYDVKM. V dropped 4 bases and J dropped 2 bases, with 3 bases sitting between them. CDR3 size: 11 residues. The CDR3 DNA is TGTGCCAGCAGTTCCGCCTACGAGCAGTACTTC. This translates into CASSSAYEQYF.

J is TRBJ1-1 and V is TRBV28; D gene unclear. Germline V CDR1 and CDR2: MDHEN, SYDVKM. The CDR3 covers 11 residues. The CDR3 nucleotides read TGTAGGGCAGGCTCGAACACTGAAGCTTTCTTT. Translated, it gives CRAGSNTEAFF.

The chain uses TRBV12-3 or TRBV12-4 and TRBJ1-1; 7 nucleotides align to TRBD1. There are 14 residues in the CDR3. V dropped 6 bases and J dropped 5; count of bases not matched to a gene: 9. CDR3 nucleotides: TGTGCCAGCAGAAACAGGGGATACGGGACTGAAGCTTTCTTT. Translation gives CASRNRGYGTEAFF.

This clonotype was seen at least ten times. This chain links TRBV10-3 with TRBJ1-3; no clear D. Germline assignment: CDR1 ENHRY and CDR2 SYGVKD. The V gene lost 0 bases and the J gene lost 4 bases, with 7 bases spanning the gap. This CDR3 is built from 14 residues. The CDR3 DNA follows: TGTGCCATCAGTGAGTCCACGGTCGGAAACACCATATATTTT. Translating it yields CAISESTVGNTIYF.

In its sample, this clonotype was seen many times. V is TRBV7-8 and J is TRBJ2-7; tentative D call: TRBD2 (5 bases). Germline assignment: CDR1 SGHVS and CDR2 FQNEAQ. V gave up 1 base and J gave up 0 bases, with 13 bases separating them. There are 16 residues in the CDR3. In DNA form, the CDR3 reads TGTGCCAGCAGCTTAGGGTGGGGAGAGATCTCCTACGAGCAGTACTTC. Its protein product is CASSLGWGEISYEQYF. Full variable domain (outside the CDR3, taken from reference TRBV7-8 and TRBJ2-7): GAGVSQSPRYKVAKRGQDVALRCDPISGHVSLFWYQQALGQGPEFLTYFQNEAQLDKSGLPSDRFFAERPEGSVSTLKIQRTQQEDSAVYLCASSLGWGEISYEQYFGPGTRLTVT.

This chain uses TRBV6-1 with TRBJ2-3, with TRBD2 identical over 9 bases. V dropped 1 base and J dropped 2; count of bases not matched to a gene: 4. The CDR3 covers 16 residues. CDR1 MNHNS and CDR2 SASEGT come from the germline V gene. The CDR3 sequence is CASSEEAGGYTDTQYF. The DNA of the CDR3 is TGTGCCAGCAGTGAAGAAGCGGGGGGATACACAGATACGCAGTATTTT.

This clonotype was detected many times. This chain's CDR3 is CASSKGTGVSYEQYF. CDR3 bases: TGTGCCAGCAGCAAGGGGACAGGCGTCTCCTACGAGCAGTACTTC. The chain recombines TRBV5-6 with TRBJ2-7, with 8 bases that match TRBD1. Trimming at V came to 4 bases and at J to 0 bases, leaving 6 bases not matched to a gene. This CDR3 contains 15 residues. Germline V CDR1 and CDR2: SGHDT, YYEEEE.

There are a few counts of this clonotype. The CDR3 DNA is TGTGCCTGGAGTGTCCGGTACCAAGAGACCCAGTACTTC. Translating gives CAWSVRYQETQYF. The chain is built from TRBV30 and TRBJ2-5; D is undetermined. V dropped 0 bases and J dropped 0 bases, with 5 bases sitting between them. Germline-derived CDR1 and CDR2 are GTSNPN and SVGIG (reference sequence). This CDR3 has 13 residues.

This clonotype was detected ten times or more. V is TRBV5-4 and J is TRBJ2-3; weak D call: TRBD2 (7 bases). Germline V gene sequence: CDR1 SGHNT, CDR2 YYREEE (reference sequence). With 4 bases removed from V and 5 bases from J, the gap between germline ends came to 14 bases. CDR3 size: 14 residues. The CDR3 reads CASSPGGVQDTQYF. CDR3 bases: TGTGCCAGCAGCCCGGGGGGCGTGCAAGATACGCAGTATTTT. Based on the CDR3 plus reference TRBV5-4 and TRBJ2-3, the full variable domain is ETGVTQSPTHLIKTRGQQVTLRCSSQSGHNTVSWYQQALGQGPQFIFQYYREEENGRGNFPPRFSGLQFPNYSSELNVNALELDDSALYLCASSPGGVQDTQYFGPGTRLTVL.

The chain carries TRBV5-1 and TRBJ2-7; 9 bases fit TRBD2. In germline, CDR1 is SGHRS, CDR2 YFSETQ. CDR3 size: 19 residues. The ends lost 4 bases at V and 6 bases at J; junction bases unmatched: 23. Here the CDR3 DNA reads TGCGCCAGCAGCCTTCGCGCACCGCTGGCGGGGGGGCCAACCCGCGAGCAGTACTTC. Translating it yields CASSLRAPLAGGPTREQYF.

This clonotype was seen at least ten times. The V and J genes are TRBV9 and TRBJ1-4; 9 bases are shared with TRBD1. Germline assignment: CDR1 SGDLS and CDR2 YYNGEE. The junction had 5 bases not matched to a gene; V was cut back by 0 bases and J by 8 bases. This CDR3 is built from 15 residues. The CDR3 is CASSVGGQGTEKLFF. Written as DNA, the CDR3 is TGTGCCAGCAGCGTAGGAGGACAGGGGACAGAAAAACTGTTTTTT.

This clonotype was recorded at least ten times. V usage is TRBV11-2 and J usage is TRBJ2-5, with 15 bases identical to TRBD2. The V gene's germline CDR1 is SGHAT and CDR2 FQNNGV. V trimming: 3 bases; J trimming: 5 bases; junction bases outside the gene matches: 4. This CDR3 is 16 amino acids long. CDR3 region: CASSFAGLAGGETQYF. The CDR3 region has the DNA TGTGCCAGCAGCTTTGCCGGACTAGCGGGAGGGGAGACCCAGTACTTC.

In its sample, this clonotype was seen many times. The chain joins TRBV28 to TRBJ2-3; 10 bases are a match to TRBD2. Germline CDR1 MDHEN, CDR2 SYDVKM. V shed 6 bases and J 0 bases; nucleotides not matched to a gene: 9. CDR3 length: 17 residues. The CDR3 DNA sequence: TGTGCCAGCAGCCCCCCCGGACTAGCGGCTAGCACAGATACGCAGTATTTT. As protein: CASSPPGLAASTDTQYF. Variable domain in full (rest from reference TRBV28 and TRBJ2-3): DVKVTQSSRYLVKRTGEKVFLECVQDMDHENMFWYRQDPGLGLRLIYFSYDVKMKEKGDIPEGYSVSREKKERFSLILESASTNQTSMYLCASSPPGLAASTDTQYFGPGTRLTVL.

This clonotype was seen repeatedly, ten times or more. J is TRBJ2-7 and V is TRBV6-1; tentatively, D is TRBD2 (6 bases). Per the germline V gene, CDR1 is MNHNS and CDR2 is SASEGT. CDR3 length: 15 amino acids. Trimming shortened V by 1 base and J by 4 bases, and 14 bases separated the two germline ends. CDR3 in amino acids: CASSEEGDSPYEQYF. CDR3 DNA: TGTGCCAGCAGTGAAGAAGGGGACTCACCTTACGAGCAGTACTTC.

In this sample, this clonotype turned up a few times. This rearrangement joins TRBV20-1 to TRBJ2-1; 11 bases are shared with TRBD2. This CDR3 region has 15 residues. J gave up 6 bases and V 7 bases, and 11 bases lay outside the gene matches. CDR1 and CDR2 from the germline V gene are DFQATT and SNEGSKA (reference sequence). CDR3 in amino acids: CSGPEGLAGGNEQFF. The CDR3 bases are TGCAGTGGCCCCGAGGGTCTAGCGGGGGGCAATGAGCAGTTCTTC.

This clonotype was detected ten times or more. The CDR3 sequence is CSATELNGYTF. The CDR3, as DNA: TGCAGTGCTACGGAGCTCAACGGCTACACCTTC. This sequence joins TRBV20-1 and TRBJ1-2, with D unresolved. CDR1 is DFQATT and CDR2 is SNEGSKA in the germline V gene (reference sequence). The CDR3 spans 11 residues. Trimming removed 4 bases at V and 8 bases at J, with 11 bases between.

The chain employs TRBV3-1 and TRBJ2-7, with 9 bases lining up with TRBD1. The CDR3 totals 16 residues. Germline V gives CDR1 LGHDT, CDR2 YNNKEL (reference sequence). With 3 bases clipped from V and 7 bases from J, the junction kept 13 bases outside the gene matches. The CDR3 DNA sequence: TGTGCCAGCAGCCATACAGGGGGCCGCACGCGGCGTGAGCAGTACTTC. This encodes CASSHTGGRTRREQYF.

This rearrangement joins TRBV5-1 to TRBJ2-5; D is unresolved. CDR1 SGHRS and CDR2 YFSETQ come from the germline V gene. V was shortened by 0 bases and J by 1 base, with 7 bases between the two germline ends. The CDR3 totals 14 residues. The CDR3 sequence: CASSLGAVQETQYF. The CDR3 DNA follows: TGCGCCAGCAGCTTGGGGGCGGTCCAAGAGACCCAGTACTTC. The full variable domain, with the rest looked up from reference TRBV5-1 and TRBJ2-5, is KAGVTQTPRYLIKTRGQQVTLSCSPISGHRSVSWYQQTPGQGLQFLFEYFSETQRNKGNFPGRFSGRQFSNSRSEMNVSTLELGDSALYLCASSLGAVQETQYFGPGTRLLVL.

The sample holds many counts of this clonotype. The V and J genes are TRBV20-1 and TRBJ1-2, with 9 bases that match TRBD1. CDR1 and CDR2 from the germline V gene are DFQATT and SNEGSKA (reference sequence). V lost 5 bases to trimming and J lost 0 bases; unmatched junction nucleotides: 13. This CDR3 comprises 17 residues. As DNA, the CDR3 is TGCAGTGCTTCACCGACGGGACAGGGACTTGCTAACTATGGCTACACCTTC. It yields the protein CSASPTGQGLANYGYTF.

This clonotype was seen repeatedly, ten times or more. This chain joins TRBV7-9 and TRBJ2-6; unclear D gene. CDR3 length: 15 residues. Per the germline V gene, CDR1 is SEHNR and CDR2 is FQNEAQ (reference sequence). The V end was cut by 5 bases, the J end by 3 bases, with 11 bases between. CDR3 in DNA: TGTGCCAGCAGCCCACCCAGTGTTGGGGCCAACGTCCTGACTTTC. This sequence encodes CASSPPSVGANVLTF. Variable domain in full (rest from reference TRBV7-9 and TRBJ2-6): DTGVSQNPRHKITKRGQNVTFRCDPISEHNRLYWYRQTLGQGPEFLTYFQNEAQLEKSRLLSDRFSAERPKGSFSTLEIQRTEQGDSAMYLCASSPPSVGANVLTFGAGSRLTVL.

CDR3: CATSTWTGQGPLYEQYF. CDR3 DNA: TGTGCCACCAGTACCTGGACAGGACAGGGCCCCCTCTACGAGCAGTACTTC. V usage is TRBV24-1 and J usage is TRBJ2-7, with 8 bases lining up with TRBD1. The CDR3 runs to 17 residues. Germline V gives CDR1 KGHDR, CDR2 SFDVKD. The trim removed 6 bases at V and 3 bases at J, leaving 15 bases unmatched.

This clonotype was observed many times. This chain joins TRBV19 and TRBJ2-4; possible D gene TRBD2, 6 bases. The germline V gene has CDR1 LNHDA and CDR2 SQIVND (reference sequence). This CDR3 is built from 15 residues. Trimming stripped 7 bases from V and 8 bases from J, with 21 bases between. The CDR3 loop reads CASTSGGGERYIQYF. For the CDR3, the DNA is TGTGCCAGTACCAGCGGAGGAGGGGAACGGTACATTCAGTACTTC. Supplemented by reference TRBV19 and TRBJ2-4, the full variable domain reads DGGITQSPKYLFRKEGQNVTLSCEQNLNHDAMYWYRQDPGQGLRLIYYSQIVNDFQKGDIAEGYSVSREKKESFPLTVTSAQKNPTAFYLCASTSGGGERYIQYFGAGTRLSVL.